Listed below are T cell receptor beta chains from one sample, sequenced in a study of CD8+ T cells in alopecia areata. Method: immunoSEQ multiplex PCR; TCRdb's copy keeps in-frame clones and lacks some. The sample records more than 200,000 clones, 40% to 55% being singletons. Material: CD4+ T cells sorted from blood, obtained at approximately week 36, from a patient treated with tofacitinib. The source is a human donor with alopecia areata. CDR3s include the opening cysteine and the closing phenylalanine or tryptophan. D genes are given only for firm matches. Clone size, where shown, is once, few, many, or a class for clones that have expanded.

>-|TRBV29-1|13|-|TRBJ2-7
CSVEAQRGYEQYF
TGCAGCGTTGAGGCACAAAGGGGCTACGAGCAGTACTTC
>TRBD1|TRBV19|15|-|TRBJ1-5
CASSIDGTGDQPQHF
TGTGCCAGTAGTATAGATGGGACAGGGGACCAGCCCCAGCATTTT
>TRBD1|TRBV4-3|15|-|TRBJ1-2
CASSHDGQGVGGYTF
TGCGCCAGCAGCCATGACGGACAGGGGGTTGGTGGCTACACCTTC
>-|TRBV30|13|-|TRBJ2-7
CAWSRTVPYEQYF
TGTGCCTGGAGCCGGACAGTTCCCTACGAGCAGTACTTC
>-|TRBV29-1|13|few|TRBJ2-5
CSVEREGAKTQYF
TGCAGCGTTGAAAGGGAGGGGGCGAAGACCCAGTACTTC
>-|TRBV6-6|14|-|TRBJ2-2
CASSGLLNTGELFF
TGTGCCAGCAGTGGCCTTCTGAACACCGGGGAGCTGTTTTTT
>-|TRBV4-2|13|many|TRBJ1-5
CASSQESDQPQHF
TGTGCCAGCAGCCAAGAGAGTGATCAGCCCCAGCATTTT
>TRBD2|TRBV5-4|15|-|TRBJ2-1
CASSSTSGGYNEQFF
TGTGCCAGCAGCTCGACTAGCGGGGGATACAATGAGCAGTTCTTC
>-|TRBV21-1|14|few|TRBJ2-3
CASSTTGDTDTQYF
TGTGCCAGCAGCACTACAGGGGACACAGATACGCAGTATTTT
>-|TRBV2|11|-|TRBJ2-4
CASSEGYIQYF
TGTGCCAGCAGTGAAGGGTACATTCAGTACTTC
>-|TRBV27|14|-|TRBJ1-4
CASSALGSGEKLFF
TGTGCCAGCAGTGCCTTGGGGTCGGGTGAAAAACTGTTTTTT
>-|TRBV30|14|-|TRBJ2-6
CAWTEGAGANVLTF
TGTGCCTGGACCGAAGGGGCTGGGGCCAACGTCCTGACTTTC
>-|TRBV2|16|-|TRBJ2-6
CASTHGGSSGANVLTF
TGTGCCAGCACCCACGGAGGTAGCTCTGGGGCCAACGTCCTGACTTTC
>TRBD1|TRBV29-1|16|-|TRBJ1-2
CSVEIAPGQGIYGYTF
TGCAGCGTTGAAATCGCTCCGGGACAGGGGATCTATGGCTACACCTTC
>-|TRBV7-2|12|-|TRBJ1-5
CASSLSMQPQHF
TGTGCCAGCAGCTTATCTATGCAGCCCCAGCATTTT
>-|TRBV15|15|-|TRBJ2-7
CATSREGQGAYEQYF
TGTGCCACCAGCAGAGAGGGCCAGGGCGCCTACGAGCAGTACTTC
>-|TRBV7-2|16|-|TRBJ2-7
CASSLVLLGAGYEQYF
TGTGCCAGCAGCTTAGTGCTACTAGGTGCTGGCTACGAGCAGTACTTC
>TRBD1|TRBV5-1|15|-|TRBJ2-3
CASSWGQGAADTQYF
TGCGCCAGCAGCTGGGGACAGGGGGCCGCTGATACGCAGTATTTT
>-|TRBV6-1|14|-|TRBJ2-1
CASWSGASYNEQFF
TGTGCCAGCTGGAGCGGAGCCTCCTACAATGAGCAGTTCTTC
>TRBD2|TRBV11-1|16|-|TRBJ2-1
CASSPQRGSSYNEQFF
TGTGCCAGCAGCCCTCAGCGGGGTAGCTCCTACAATGAGCAGTTCTTC
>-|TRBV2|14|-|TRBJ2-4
CASGEELAKNIQYF
TGTGCCAGTGGGGAAGAGTTAGCCAAAAACATTCAGTACTTC
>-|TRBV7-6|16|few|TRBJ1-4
CASSLLFTQGVEKLFF
TGTGCCAGCAGCCTCCTTTTCACACAGGGTGTCGAAAAACTGTTTTTT
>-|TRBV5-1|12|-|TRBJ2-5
CASSLTAETQYF
TGCGCCAGCAGCCTAACTGCTGAGACCCAGTACTTC
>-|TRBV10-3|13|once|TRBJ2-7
CAIRRDHTYEQYF
TGTGCCATCAGGCGAGATCATACCTACGAGCAGTACTTC
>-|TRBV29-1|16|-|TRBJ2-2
CSVELFQGADTGELFF
TGCAGCGTTGAATTATTTCAAGGGGCGGACACCGGGGAGCTGTTTTTT
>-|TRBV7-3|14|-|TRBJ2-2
CASSLDPYGGELFF
TGTGCCAGCAGCCTTGACCCATACGGCGGGGAGCTGTTTTTT
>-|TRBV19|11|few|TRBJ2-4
CASSQENIQYF
TGTGCCAGTAGCCAGGAAAACATTCAGTACTTC
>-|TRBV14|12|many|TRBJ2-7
CASSPKGVVQYF
TGTGCCAGCAGCCCTAAGGGGGTTGTGCAGTACTTC
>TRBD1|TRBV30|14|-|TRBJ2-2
CACVGTGGTGELFF
TGTGCCTGCGTGGGGACAGGAGGTACCGGGGAGCTGTTTTTT
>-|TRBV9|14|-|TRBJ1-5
CASSGALSNQPQHF
TGTGCCAGCAGCGGGGCACTAAGCAATCAGCCCCAGCATTTT
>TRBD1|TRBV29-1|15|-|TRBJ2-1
CSVELGQGLKYEQFF
TGCAGCGTTGAATTGGGACAGGGGTTGAAGTATGAGCAGTTCTTC
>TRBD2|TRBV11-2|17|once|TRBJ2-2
CASRSGGLAYPTGELFF
TGTGCCAGCAGGAGCGGTGGACTAGCGTATCCCACCGGGGAGCTGTTTTTT
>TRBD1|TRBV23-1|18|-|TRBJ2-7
CASSPPCGTGDSTYEQYF
TGCGCCAGCAGTCCCCCGTGTGGGACAGGGGATAGTACCTACGAGCAGTACTTC
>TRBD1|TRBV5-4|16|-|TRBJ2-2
CASSSQGAPNTGELFF
TGTGCCAGCAGCTCACAGGGGGCACCGAACACCGGGGAGCTGTTTTTT
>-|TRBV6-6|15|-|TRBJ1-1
CASSFATGMNTEAFF
TGTGCCAGCAGTTTCGCGACAGGAATGAACACTGAAGCTTTCTTT
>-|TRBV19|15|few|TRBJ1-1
CASSRARGKNTEAFF
TGTGCCAGTAGTCGGGCTCGGGGCAAGAACACTGAAGCTTTCTTT
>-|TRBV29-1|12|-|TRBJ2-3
CSVEDSTDTQYF
TGCAGCGTTGAAGACTCCACAGATACGCAGTATTTT
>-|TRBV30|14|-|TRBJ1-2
CAWSVETSSKGYTF
TGTGCCTGGAGTGTGGAGACCTCGAGTAAGGGCTACACCTTC
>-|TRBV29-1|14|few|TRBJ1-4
CSVQQGRPGEKLFF
TGCAGCGTTCAGCAGGGTCGCCCGGGAGAAAAACTGTTTTTT
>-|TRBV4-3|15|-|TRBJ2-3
CASSQDSLAWGTQYF
TGCGCCAGCAGCCAGGATTCCTTGGCTTGGGGTACGCAGTATTTT
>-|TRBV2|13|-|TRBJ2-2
CASRGEITGELFF
TGTGCCAGCAGGGGGGAGATAACCGGGGAGCTGTTTTTT
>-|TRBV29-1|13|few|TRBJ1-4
CSVGDVGNEKLFF
TGCAGCGTCGGGGACGTCGGAAATGAAAAACTGTTTTTT
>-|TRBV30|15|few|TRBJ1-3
CAWSRLGNSGNTIYF
TGTGCCTGGAGTCGGTTAGGTAACTCTGGAAACACCATATATTTT
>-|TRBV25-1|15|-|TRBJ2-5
CASSPVLGTTETQYF
TGTGCCAGCAGCCCGGTACTTGGGACCACGGAGACCCAGTACTTC
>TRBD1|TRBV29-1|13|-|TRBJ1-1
CSANGQANTEAFF
TGCAGCGCTAACGGACAGGCGAACACTGAAGCTTTCTTT
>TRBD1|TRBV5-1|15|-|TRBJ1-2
CASSLGQGANYGYTF
TGCGCCAGCAGCTTGGGGCAGGGGGCTAACTATGGCTACACCTTC
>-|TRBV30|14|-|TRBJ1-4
CAWNSGASGEKLFF
TGTGCCTGGAACTCGGGGGCTTCAGGGGAAAAACTGTTTTTT
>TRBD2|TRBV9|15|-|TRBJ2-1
CASSVGLAGVAEQFF
TGTGCCAGCAGCGTAGGACTAGCGGGAGTCGCGGAGCAGTTCTTC
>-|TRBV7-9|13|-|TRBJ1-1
CASSLVWRTEAFF
TGTGCCAGCAGCTTAGTCTGGAGGACTGAAGCTTTCTTT